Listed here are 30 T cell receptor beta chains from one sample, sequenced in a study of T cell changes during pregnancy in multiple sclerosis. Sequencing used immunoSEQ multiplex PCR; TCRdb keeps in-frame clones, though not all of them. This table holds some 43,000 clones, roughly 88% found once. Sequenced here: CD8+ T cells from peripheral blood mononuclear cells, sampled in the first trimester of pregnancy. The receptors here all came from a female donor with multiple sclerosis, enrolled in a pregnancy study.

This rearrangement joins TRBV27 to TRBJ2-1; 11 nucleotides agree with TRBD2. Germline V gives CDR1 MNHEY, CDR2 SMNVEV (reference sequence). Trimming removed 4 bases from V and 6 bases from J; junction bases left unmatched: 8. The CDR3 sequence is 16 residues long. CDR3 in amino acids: CASSWGTGLAVNEQFF. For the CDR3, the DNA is TGTGCCAGCAGTTGGGGAACGGGACTAGCGGTCAATGAGCAGTTCTTC.

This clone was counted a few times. The CDR3 is CAISESDGDRGLPQHF. The CDR3 nucleotides are TGTGCCATCAGTGAGTCTGATGGTGACAGGGGGCTGCCCCAGCATTTT. The chain has TRBV10-3 and TRBJ1-5; 10 positions agree with TRBD1. Trimming removed 0 bases from V and 9 bases from J; junction bases left unmatched: 8. Germline lookup yields CDR1 ENHRY and CDR2 SYGVKD. The CDR3 is 16 amino acids.

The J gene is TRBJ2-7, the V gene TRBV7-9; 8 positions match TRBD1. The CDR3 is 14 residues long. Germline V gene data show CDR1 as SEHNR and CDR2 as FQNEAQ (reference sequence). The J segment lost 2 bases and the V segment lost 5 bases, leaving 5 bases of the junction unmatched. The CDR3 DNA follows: TGTGCCAGCAGCCCATACAGGGGGGCCTACGAGCAGTACTTC. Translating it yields CASSPYRGAYEQYF.

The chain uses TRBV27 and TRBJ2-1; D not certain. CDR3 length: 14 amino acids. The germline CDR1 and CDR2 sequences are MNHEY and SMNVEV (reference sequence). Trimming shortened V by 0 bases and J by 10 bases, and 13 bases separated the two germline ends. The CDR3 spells CASSLSGRFGEQFF. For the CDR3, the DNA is TGTGCCAGCAGTTTATCGGGCAGGTTCGGCGAGCAGTTCTTC.

CDR3 in amino acids: CASSPPQGPPYGYTF. The CDR3 DNA sequence: TGTGCCAGCAGTCCACCACAGGGGCCGCCCTATGGCTACACCTTC. The chain employs TRBV27 and TRBJ1-2; TRBD1 matches at 7 bases. The length of the CDR3 is 15 residues. Germline CDR1 is MNHEY and CDR2 is SMNVEV (reference sequence). Trimming cost V 5 bases and J 4 bases; bases outside gene matches: 10.

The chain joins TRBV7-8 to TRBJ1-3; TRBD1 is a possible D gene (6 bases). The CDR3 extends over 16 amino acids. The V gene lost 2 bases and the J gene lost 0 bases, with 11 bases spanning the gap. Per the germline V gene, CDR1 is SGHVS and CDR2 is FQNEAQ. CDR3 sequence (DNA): TGTGCCAGCAGCTTAAGGCACAGGGACTCTGGAAACACCATATATTTT. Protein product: CASSLRHRDSGNTIYF. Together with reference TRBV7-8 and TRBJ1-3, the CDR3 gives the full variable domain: GAGVSQSPRYKVAKRGQDVALRCDPISGHVSLFWYQQALGQGPEFLTYFQNEAQLDKSGLPSDRFFAERPEGSVSTLKIQRTQQEDSAVYLCASSLRHRDSGNTIYFGEGSWLTVV.

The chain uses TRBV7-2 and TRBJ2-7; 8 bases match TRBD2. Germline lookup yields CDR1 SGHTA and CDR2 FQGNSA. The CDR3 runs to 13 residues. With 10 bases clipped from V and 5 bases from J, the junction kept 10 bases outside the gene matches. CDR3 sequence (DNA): TGTGCCATCACTAGCGGAGGGTTGGACGAGCAGTACTTC. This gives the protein CAITSGGLDEQYF.

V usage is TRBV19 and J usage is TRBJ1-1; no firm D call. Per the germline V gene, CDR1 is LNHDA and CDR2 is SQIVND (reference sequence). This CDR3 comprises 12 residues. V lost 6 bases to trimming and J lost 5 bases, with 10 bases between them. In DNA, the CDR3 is TGTGCCAGTAGGTTGACGGGGACTGAAGCTTTCTTT. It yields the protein CASRLTGTEAFF.

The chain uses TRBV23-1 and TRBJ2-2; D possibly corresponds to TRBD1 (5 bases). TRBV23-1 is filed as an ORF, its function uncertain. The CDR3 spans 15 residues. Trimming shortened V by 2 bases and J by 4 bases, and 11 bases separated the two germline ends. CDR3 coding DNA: TGCGCCAGCAGTCAAATAGGGGCTATCACCGGGGAGCTGTTTTTT. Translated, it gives CASSQIGAITGELFF.

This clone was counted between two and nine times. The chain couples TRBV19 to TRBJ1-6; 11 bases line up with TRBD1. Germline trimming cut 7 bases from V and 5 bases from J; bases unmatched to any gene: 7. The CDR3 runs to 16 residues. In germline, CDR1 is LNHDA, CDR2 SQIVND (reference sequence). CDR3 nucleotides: TGTGCCAGTAAAAGGGGGACAGGGGGTAATAATTCACCCCTCCACTTT. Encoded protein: CASKRGTGGNNSPLHF.

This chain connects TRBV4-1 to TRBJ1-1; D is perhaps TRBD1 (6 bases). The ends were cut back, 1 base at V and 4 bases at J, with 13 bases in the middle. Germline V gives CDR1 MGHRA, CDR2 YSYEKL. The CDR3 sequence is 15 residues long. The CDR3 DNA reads TGCGCCAGCAGCCAAGGGGACACCTTGGGCACTGAAGCTTTCTTT. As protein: CASSQGDTLGTEAFF.

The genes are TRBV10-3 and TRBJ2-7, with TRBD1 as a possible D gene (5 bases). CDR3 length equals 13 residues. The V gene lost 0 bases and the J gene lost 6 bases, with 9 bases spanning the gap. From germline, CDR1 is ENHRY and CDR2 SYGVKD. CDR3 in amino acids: CAISESGQGEQYF. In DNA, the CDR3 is TGTGCCATCAGTGAGTCTGGGCAGGGCGAGCAGTACTTC.

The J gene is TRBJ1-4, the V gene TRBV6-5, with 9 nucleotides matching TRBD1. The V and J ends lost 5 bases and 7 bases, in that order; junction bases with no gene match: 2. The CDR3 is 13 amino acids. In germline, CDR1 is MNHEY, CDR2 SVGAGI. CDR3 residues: CASSGTGFEKLFF. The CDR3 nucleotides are TGTGCCAGCAGTGGGACAGGGTTTGAAAAACTGTTTTTT.

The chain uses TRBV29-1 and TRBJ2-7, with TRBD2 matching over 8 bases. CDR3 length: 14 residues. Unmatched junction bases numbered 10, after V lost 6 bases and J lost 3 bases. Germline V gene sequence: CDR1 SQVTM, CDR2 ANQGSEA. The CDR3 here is CSVFGGDMDYEQYF. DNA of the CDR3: TGCAGCGTCTTCGGGGGGGACATGGACTACGAGCAGTACTTC.

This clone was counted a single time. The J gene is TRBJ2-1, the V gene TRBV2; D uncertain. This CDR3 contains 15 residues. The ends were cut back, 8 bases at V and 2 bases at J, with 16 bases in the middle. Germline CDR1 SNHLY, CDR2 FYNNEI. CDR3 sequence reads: CASHSTRPTYNEQFF. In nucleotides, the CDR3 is TGTGCCAGCCACTCGACCAGGCCGACCTACAATGAGCAGTTCTTC.

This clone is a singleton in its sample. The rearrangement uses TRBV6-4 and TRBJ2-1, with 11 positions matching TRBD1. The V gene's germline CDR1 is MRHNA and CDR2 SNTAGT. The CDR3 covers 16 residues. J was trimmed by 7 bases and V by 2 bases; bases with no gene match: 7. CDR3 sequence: CASSDRTGGDWNEQFF. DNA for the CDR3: TGTGCCAGCAGTGACCGGACAGGGGGCGACTGGAATGAGCAGTTCTTC.

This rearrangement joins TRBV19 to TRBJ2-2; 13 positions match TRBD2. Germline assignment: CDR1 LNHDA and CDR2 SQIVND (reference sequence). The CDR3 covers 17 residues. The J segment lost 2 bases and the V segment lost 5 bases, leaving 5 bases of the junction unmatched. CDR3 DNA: TGTGCCAGTAGTCCGGGACTAGCGGGACCTAACACCGGGGAGCTGTTTTTT. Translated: CASSPGLAGPNTGELFF.

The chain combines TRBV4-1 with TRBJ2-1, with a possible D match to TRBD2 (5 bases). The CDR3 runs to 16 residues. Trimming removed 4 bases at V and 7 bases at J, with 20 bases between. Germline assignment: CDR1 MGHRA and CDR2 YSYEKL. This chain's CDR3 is CASSPQADPIWNEQFF. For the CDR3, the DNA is TGCGCCAGCAGCCCACAAGCGGACCCGATATGGAATGAGCAGTTCTTC.

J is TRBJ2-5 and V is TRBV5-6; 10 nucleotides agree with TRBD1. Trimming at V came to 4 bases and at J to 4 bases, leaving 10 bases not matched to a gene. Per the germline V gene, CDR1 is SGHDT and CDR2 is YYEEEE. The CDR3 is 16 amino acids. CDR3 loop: CASSRTDRGLTETQYF. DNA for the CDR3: TGTGCCAGCAGCCGCACGGACAGGGGGTTGACAGAGACCCAGTACTTC.

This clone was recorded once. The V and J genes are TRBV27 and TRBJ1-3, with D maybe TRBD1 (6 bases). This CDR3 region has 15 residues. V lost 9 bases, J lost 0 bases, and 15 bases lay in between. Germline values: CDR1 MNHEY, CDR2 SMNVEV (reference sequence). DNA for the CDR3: TGTGCCAGTCGGGAAGGACAGTACTCTGGAAACACCATATATTTT. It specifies CASREGQYSGNTIYF.

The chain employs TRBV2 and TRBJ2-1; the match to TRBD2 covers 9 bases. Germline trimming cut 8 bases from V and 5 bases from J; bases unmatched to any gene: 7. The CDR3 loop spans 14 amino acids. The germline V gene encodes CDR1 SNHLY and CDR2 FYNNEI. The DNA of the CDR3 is TGTGCCAGCGCCCTAGCGGGATCTAACAATGAGCAGTTCTTC. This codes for CASALAGSNNEQFF.

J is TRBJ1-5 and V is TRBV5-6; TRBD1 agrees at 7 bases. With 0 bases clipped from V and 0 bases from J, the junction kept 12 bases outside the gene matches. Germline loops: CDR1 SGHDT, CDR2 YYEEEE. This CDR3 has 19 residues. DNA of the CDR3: TGTGCCAGCAGCTTGGGCAGGGGGGTCCTCCGAGATAGCAATCAGCCCCAGCATTTT. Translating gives CASSLGRGVLRDSNQPQHF.

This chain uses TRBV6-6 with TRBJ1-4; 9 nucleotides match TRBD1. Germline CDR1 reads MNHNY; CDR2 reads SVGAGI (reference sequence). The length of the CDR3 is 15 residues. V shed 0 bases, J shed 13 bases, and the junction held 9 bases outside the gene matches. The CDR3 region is CASSYSNLQGAGLFF. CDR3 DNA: TGTGCCAGCAGTTACTCGAATCTACAGGGGGCAGGACTGTTTTTT.

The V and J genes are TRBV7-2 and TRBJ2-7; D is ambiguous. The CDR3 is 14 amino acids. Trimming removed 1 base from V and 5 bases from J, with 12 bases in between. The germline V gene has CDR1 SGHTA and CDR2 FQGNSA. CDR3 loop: CASSLGSRANEQYF. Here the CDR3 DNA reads TGTGCCAGCAGCTTAGGGTCCCGTGCGAACGAGCAGTACTTC.

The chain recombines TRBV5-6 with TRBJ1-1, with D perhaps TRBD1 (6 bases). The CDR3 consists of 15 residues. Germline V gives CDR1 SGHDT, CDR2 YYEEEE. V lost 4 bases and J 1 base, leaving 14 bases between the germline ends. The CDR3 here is CASSPTGSGNTEAFF. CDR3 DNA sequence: TGTGCCAGCAGCCCTACAGGGAGCGGGAACACTGAAGCTTTCTTT.

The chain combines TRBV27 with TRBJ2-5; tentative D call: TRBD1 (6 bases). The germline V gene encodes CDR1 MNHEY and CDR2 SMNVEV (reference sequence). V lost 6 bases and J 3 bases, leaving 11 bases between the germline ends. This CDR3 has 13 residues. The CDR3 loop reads CASRMTGKETQYF. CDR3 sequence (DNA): TGTGCCAGCAGGATGACAGGCAAAGAGACCCAGTACTTC.

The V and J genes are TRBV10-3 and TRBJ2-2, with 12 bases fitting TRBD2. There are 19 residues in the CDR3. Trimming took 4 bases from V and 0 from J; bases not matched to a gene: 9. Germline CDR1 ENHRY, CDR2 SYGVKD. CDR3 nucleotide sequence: TGTGCCATCAGTGTCCTAGCGGGAGGGCCCGCCGCGAACACCGGGGAGCTGTTTTTT. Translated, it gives CAISVLAGGPAANTGELFF.

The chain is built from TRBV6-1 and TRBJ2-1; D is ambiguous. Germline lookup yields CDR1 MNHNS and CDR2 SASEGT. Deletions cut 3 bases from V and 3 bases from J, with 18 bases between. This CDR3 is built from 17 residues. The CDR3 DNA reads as TGTGCCAGCAGTGATGGTCGTTATCTCCCAGGCTACAATGAGCAGTTCTTC. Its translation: CASSDGRYLPGYNEQFF.

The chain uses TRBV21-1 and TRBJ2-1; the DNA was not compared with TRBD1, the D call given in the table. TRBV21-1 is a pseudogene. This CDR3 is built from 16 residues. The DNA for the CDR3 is TGTGCCAGCAGCAAAGTGGGGGCGCAGGCGACCAATGAGCAGTTCTTC. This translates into CASSKVGAQATNEQFF.

CDR3 loop: CASSLLGTGGNVQYF. The CDR3 coding sequence is TGCGCCAGCAGCTTGCTTGGGACAGGGGGCAATGTGCAGTACTTC. The rearrangement links TRBV5-1 to TRBJ2-7; the match to TRBD1 covers 12 bases. Germline V CDR1 and CDR2: SGHRS, YFSETQ. Trimming took 1 base from V and 9 from J; bases not matched to a gene: 8. The CDR3 is 15 amino acids.